The T cell receptor beta chain under discussion was sequenced for a study of blood T cell repertoires in COVID-19 (dated by TCRdb to about 2020). General notes on the study: The collaborator samples originated in the United States, Italy and Spain and spanned the acute and convalescent phases of COVID-19. A freely available public database, intended as a resource for researchers studying the immune response to SARS-CoV-2, is where the repertoires were released. Where available, HLA class I and class II types were obtained from metadata supplied by the sample provider rather than from assay-based typing. Deeply sampled blood TCRbeta repertoires from subjects exposed to, actively infected with, or recovered from COVID-19 were included in the dataset. The sample metadata nearly always contained a de-identified subject ID, COVID-19 status, age in years and sex. The samples were drawn from the first 160 participants of the ongoing ImmuneRACE study and from 1,254 subjects provided by 6 global collaborators. The material from the prospective study consisted of cDNA or gDNA derived from T cells, B-cell-depleted T cells, or PBMCs. General study outcomes and caveats: The quantity of clinical and demographic metadata differed by source and by participant and was supplied without curation.

With respect to this clone: Its antigen is not yet known. No base qualities exist here, and no much larger clone lies one base off it.

Each collaborating institution followed its own protocols to collect whole blood in K2EDTA tubes. For TCRbeta analysis, collaborators shipped samples as frozen whole blood, isolated PBMCs, or DNA extracted from either of those sample types. The germline V gene encodes CDR1 MDHEN and CDR2 SYDVKM. From the cysteine through the phenylalanine, the CDR3 covers 12 amino acids. Kept here is only the CDR3 DNA, which spans 36 bases and is read in frame from base 1. V loses 1 base, J loses 7 bases, and the germline ends lie 8 bases apart. TCRbeta CDR3 regions were amplified from genomic DNA using the immunoSEQ Assay, a bias-controlled multiplex PCR. The authors' pipeline ran thus. Nucleated cell counts per sample were estimated from amplification of reference gene primers within the assay. To quantify the absolute abundance of each unique TCRbeta CDR3 rearrangement, sequence reads were collapsed and filtered. Productive Simpson clonality was computed per sample as the square root of Simpson's diversity index over productive rearrangements. TCRdb took this table from immuneACCESS and kept in-frame rearrangements with V and J called. Such tables lack part of the clones; where checked against another copy, unresolved V genes explain under half of the gap, and the rest is unexplained. V and J calls and clone size are as listed in that table; D and trimming were resolved from the DNA. This sample gives about 170,000 clones in total; 85% of them show up just once. The ten largest clones capture about 3% of the sample.

The V and J genes are TRBV28 and TRBJ2-7, with the D gene not clear enough to name. This TCR was sampled from a human donor with acute or convalescent COVID-19. The donor label of this sample is uncertain. Specimen: peripheral blood. The DNA reads TGTGCCAGCAGTTTATTAACCGGGGAGCAGTACTTC. The encoded protein is CASSLLTGEQYF.